Here is one T cell receptor beta chain with its context. Its specificity is unknown. CDR1 and CDR2 from the germline V gene are LNHDA and SQIVND (reference sequence). Deletions cut 1 base from V and 3 bases from J, with 7 bases between. The CDR3 contains 13 residues. The sample originates from a study of cytomegalovirus exposure and HLA in healthy donors. Findings of the study overall: In most subjects, TCR beta sequences reportedly gave accurate predictions of HLA-A and HLA-B alleles. What a later analysis reportedly showed was that an Asian-associated ancestry cluster had fewer N-insertions than the roughly 700-donor mean.

PCR employed 60 Vbeta and 13 Jbeta primers. TCRdb keeps only in-frame clones here, not all; method: immunoSEQ multiplex PCR. The sample totals 40,000 to 45,000 clones; its top ten clones hold about 6.3%. The source material was PBMCs. This receptor was obtained from a man aged 25-45 years in good health and CMV-seronegative. The chain uses TRBV19 and TRBJ2-7; D remains unclear. CDR3 protein: CASSIVLSYEQYF. The CDR3 DNA follows: TGTGCCAGTAGTATAGTCCTTAGCTACGAGCAGTACTTC.